The sequence of this T cell receptor (beta chain) was determined in a study of Graves' ophthalmopathy and Graves' hyperthyroidism. Findings and limits, study-wide: Sensitivity of around 64% and specificity of 72.22% were achieved by the model that predicted ophthalmopathy progression. Between ophthalmopathy and stable hyperthyroidism, a 13-signature model drew a separation with 87.88% sensitivity and roughly 78% specificity.

Amplified material comprised TCR beta CDR3 regions derived from RNA transcripts. Amplification began with first-round RT-PCR using HTBI primers, then second-round multiplex PCR was performed. Each CDR3 protein gets one entry after TCRdb re-called the multiplex PCR reads with MiXCR. The sample has about 380,000 distinct CDR3 sequences; approximately 15% are singletons. Note on this clonotype: What it binds is unknown.

The CDR3 runs to 16 residues. Germline CDR1 and CDR2: SGHDN and FVKESK. Trimming took 1 base from V and 1 from J; bases not matched to a gene: 6. Newly diagnosed, the hyperthyroidism patients had under 2 months' duration and were aged 18 to 65. J is TRBJ2-7 and V is TRBV14; 8 nucleotides match TRBD2. The sequenced sample consisted of peripheral blood. The sequence was collected from a woman aged 18-29 years with stable Graves' hyperthyroidism. CDR3 protein: CASSQAAGTRSYEQYF. CDR3 nucleotides: TGTGCCAGCAGCCAAGCCGCCGGGACTAGGTCCTACGAGCAGTACTTC.